This TCR beta chain stems from a study of CD8+ T cells in alopecia areata. Study findings and constraints: Lesional scalp displayed greater clonality than normal scalp, most notably in alopecia totalis/universalis.

As regards this clone: Its specificity is not known.

Isolation of CD4+ and CD8+ T cells from PBMCs was achieved by sorting. Extraction and reverse transcription of RNA yielded cDNA as the sequencing template. Using immunoSEQ multiplex PCR, the repertoire was profiled, and TCRdb retains in-frame clones only, with some absent. The sample has 100,000 to 150,000 clones, over 50% seen once. The V gene's germline CDR1 is MDHEN and CDR2 SYDVKM. The CDR3 has 16 residues. V was shortened by 2 bases and J by 1 base, with 13 bases between the two germline ends. The sequencing used CD4+ T cells sorted from blood, collected at week 0. The chain joins TRBV28 to TRBJ2-3, with D maybe TRBD2 (6 bases). The receptor was isolated from a human donor with alopecia areata. CDR3 nucleotide sequence: TGTGCCAGCAGTTTAAGTGGAGGGTTAGGCACAGATACGCAGTATTTT. It translates to CASSLSGGLGTDTQYF. Filled out from reference TRBV28 and TRBJ2-3, the complete variable domain reads DVKVTQSSRYLVKRTGEKVFLECVQDMDHENMFWYRQDPGLGLRLIYFSYDVKMKEKGDIPEGYSVSREKKERFSLILESASTNQTSMYLCASSLSGGLGTDTQYFGPGTRLTVL.